Sequencing of this TCR beta chain was carried out in a study of Graves' ophthalmopathy and Graves' hyperthyroidism. Study summary: Before any treatment was given, at initial diagnosis, peripheral blood was collected. Study outcomes and limitations: Blood repertoires reportedly contained most expanded thyroid clonotypes above 0.001 frequency.

Beta-chain TCR CDR3 regions were amplified from RNA transcripts. Second-round multiplex PCR came after first-round RT-PCR with HTBI primers. Each CDR3 protein is one row after TCRdb ran MiXCR on the multiplex PCR reads. The profile covers approximately 700,000 distinct CDR3 sequences, with roughly 41% appearing a single time and around 40% taken by the ten largest. Germline V gives CDR1 DFQATT, CDR2 SNEGSKA (reference sequence). With 3 bases removed from V and 5 bases from J, the gap between germline ends came to 19 bases. The length of the CDR3 is 15 residues. The evidence that diagnosis relied on was clinical symptoms, serum thyroxine, TRAb, thyroid ultrasound and orbital computed tomography. This clonotype came up a few times. The antigen is unknown.

Material: peripheral blood. The source of this sequence is an adult man with Graves' ophthalmopathy. This sequence joins TRBV20-1 and TRBJ2-5; perhaps TRBD2 as D (7 bases). The CDR3 DNA follows: TGCAGTGCTAGTGGGGGGGCGCGGGTGGGCGAGACCCAGTACTTC. It yields the protein CSASGGARVGETQYF.